This T cell receptor beta chain was recovered during a study of CD8+ T cells in alopecia areata (dated by TCRdb to 2017 to 2018). About the study as a whole: Treated patients were enrolled in an open-label pilot trial of oral tofacitinib, 5 to 10 mg twice daily, for moderate-to-severe alopecia areata. Human TCRbeta sequencing covered scalp tissue and sorted CD4+ and CD8+ peripheral blood T cells from patchy and totalis/universalis alopecia areata patients and healthy controls. immunoSEQ multiplex PCR using 35 Vbeta forward primers and 13 Jbeta reverse primers was used to amplify TCRbeta CDR3 regions. In both human patients and the C3H/HeJ mouse model, the study applied high-throughput TCRbeta sequencing to look at T cell clonal expansion in alopecia areata. Disease severity in treated patients was measured with the SALT score, which quantifies the percentage of affected scalp surface area. Clonality in the scalp was compared among normal scalp (n=4), patchy alopecia areata scalp (n=8), and alopecia totalis/universalis scalp (n=8). RNA came from the PAXgene miRNA kit for fixed scalp, the miRNeasy kit for PBMCs, and the RNeasy kit for mouse skin. Patients stayed on tofacitinib for 6 to 18 months and then had 6 months of follow-up off drug so that delayed response and recurrence could be assessed. Biopsies were taken from tofacitinib-treated patients at baseline and at 4 and 24 weeks of treatment, and a later scalp biopsy was taken in several of the tofacitinib-treated patients. Study-wide findings and limitations: Lesional scalp, especially in alopecia totalis/universalis, showed higher clonality and more expanded CD8+ clones than normal scalp, suggesting antigenic drive. During tofacitinib treatment, many expanded lesional clones remained in scalp and blood, and this persistence may partly explain relapse after treatment is stopped. Shared TCR sequences between patients were less evident than in mice, which may be partly attributable to HLA diversity in the patient population. With tofacitinib, both scalp clonality and the number of expanded CD8+ clones among the top 100 scalp clones went down significantly. Unlike mouse skin, where gammadelta T cells dominate, normal human skin contains resident alphabeta T cells that get sequenced too, which complicates analysis of the scalp TCR repertoire. Because the treated cohort was small and included a single nonresponder, larger studies are needed to assess links between baseline CD8+ expansion and response.

Inclusive of the bounding cysteine and phenylalanine, the CDR3 is 12 residues long. CDR3 DNA is the only sequence kept; it has 36 bases, read in frame from the first base. CDR1 and CDR2 were assigned from the germline V gene as MNHEY and SVGAGI. Compared with germline, V lacks 5 bases and J lacks 4 bases; bases without a gene match: 2. The method behind the library was the immunoSEQ multiplex PCR assay. To provide template for TCR sequencing, every sample had RNA extracted and reverse transcribed into cDNA. First-strand cDNA was synthesized with SuperScript III using a 2:1 mix of oligo-dT and random hexamers. Amplification bias was assessed with a synthetic immune receptor repertoire, and residual bias was removed computationally. Regarding the original processing steps: Raw reads were preprocessed for error removal, and CDR3 was defined according to IMGT conventions as running from the conserved cysteine to phenylalanine. Clonality was computed as 1 minus the Shannon entropy, with the entropy normalized by log2 of the number of productive unique TCRs. Whether each scalp clone was CD4 or CD8 was inferred by checking scalp TCRbeta sequences against the CD4 and CD8 repertoires from sorted blood. Here the immuneACCESS table is served through TCRdb, limited to in-frame sequences with V and J called. Missing clones are a known gap in these copies; in checked studies unresolved V genes cover under half, and the rest lacks a known reason. V and J calls and clone size are given by that table; D and trimming were obtained from the DNA. The sample contains some 120,000 clones, approximately 54% of them found a single time. 9% to 15% of the sample is taken by the ten largest.

In light of the paper, this sample's time point label describes: roughly 24 weeks on oral tofacitinib. According to the study, the label for this sample's treatment or condition signals: oral pan-JAK inhibitor, 5-10 mg twice daily. Peripheral blood and lesional scalp punch biopsies were obtained from patients with alopecia areata. PBMCs were separated by density centrifugation and stained for CD3, CD4 and CD8, after which CD4+ and CD8+ T cells were sorted on a FACSAria. This clone was seen once. Which antigen it targets is not known. There are no base qualities to consult, and no much larger clone falls within one base.

This clonotype was obtained from a human donor with alopecia areata. The sequenced sample was CD8+ T cells sorted from blood, obtained at week 24, from a patient treated with tofacitinib. The sequence is built from TRBV6-5 and TRBJ2-7, with 7 junctional bases fitting TRBD1. The DNA reads as follows: TGTGCCAGCAGTACACAGGGGTACGAGCAGTACTTC. Translated, this is CASSTQGYEQYF.